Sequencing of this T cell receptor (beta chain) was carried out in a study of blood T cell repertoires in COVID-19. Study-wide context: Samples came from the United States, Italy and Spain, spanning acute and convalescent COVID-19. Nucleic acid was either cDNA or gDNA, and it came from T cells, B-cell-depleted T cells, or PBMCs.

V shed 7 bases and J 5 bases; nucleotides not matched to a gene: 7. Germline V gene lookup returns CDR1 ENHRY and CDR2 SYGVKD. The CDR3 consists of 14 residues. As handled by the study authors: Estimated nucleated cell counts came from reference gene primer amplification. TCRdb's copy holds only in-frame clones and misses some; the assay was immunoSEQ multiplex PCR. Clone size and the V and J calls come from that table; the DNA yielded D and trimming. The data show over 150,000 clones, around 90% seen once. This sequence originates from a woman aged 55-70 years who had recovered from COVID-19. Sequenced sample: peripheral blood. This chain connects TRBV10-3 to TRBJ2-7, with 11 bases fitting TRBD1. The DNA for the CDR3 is TGTGCCATCAAGGACAGGGGGCAAATCCACGAGCAGTACTTC. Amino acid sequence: CAIKDRGQIHEQYF.